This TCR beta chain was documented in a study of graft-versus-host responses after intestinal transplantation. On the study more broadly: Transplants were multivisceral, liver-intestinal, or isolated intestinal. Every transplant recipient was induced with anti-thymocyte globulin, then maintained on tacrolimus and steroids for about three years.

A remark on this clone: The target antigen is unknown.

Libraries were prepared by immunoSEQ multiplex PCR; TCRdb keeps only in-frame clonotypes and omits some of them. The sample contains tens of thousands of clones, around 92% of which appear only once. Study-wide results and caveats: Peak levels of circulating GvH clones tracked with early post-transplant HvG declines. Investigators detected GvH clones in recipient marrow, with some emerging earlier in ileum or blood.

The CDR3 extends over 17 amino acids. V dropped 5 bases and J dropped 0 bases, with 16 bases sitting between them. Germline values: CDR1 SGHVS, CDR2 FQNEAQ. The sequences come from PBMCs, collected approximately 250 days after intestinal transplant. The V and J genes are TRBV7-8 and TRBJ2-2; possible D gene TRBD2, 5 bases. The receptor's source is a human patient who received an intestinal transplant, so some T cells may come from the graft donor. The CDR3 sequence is CASSPPLRDTNTGELFF. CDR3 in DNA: TGTGCCAGCAGCCCCCCCCTCCGGGATACGAACACCGGGGAGCTGTTTTTT.